This T cell receptor (beta chain) was recorded in a study of T cell repertoires in cytomegalovirus infection. Study-level results: Clonotype analysis showed dominance of the ex vivo response by HLA-C-restricted CMV-specific TCR beta clonotypes.

For this clonotype: Its target is not known. The junction departs from the called germline gene at one end, perhaps through a read error.

From the reads, TCRdb called clonotypes with MiXCR, one entry per CDR3 protein. Of about 770,000 distinct CDR3 sequences listed, 25% to 30% are singletons. This CDR3 has 11 residues. Germline loops: CDR1 MNHNY, CDR2 SVGAGI (reference sequence). The rearrangement links TRBV6-6 to TRBJ1-1; TRBD1 is a possible D gene (6 bases). This sequence originates from a human donor in good health (CMV status not recorded). Some clones in this sample may be carry-over from other donors' samples. This specimen consisted of cultured CD8+ T cells from PBMCs, obtained from culture after CMV antigen stimulation. In DNA, the CDR3 is TGCACCACGGGGGCCGGATCTGAAGCTTTCTTT. Its translation: CTTGAGSEAFF.